One sample yielded the 9 T cell receptor beta chains listed below, sequenced in a study of massively parallel sequencing of T cell beta chains (dated by TCRdb to 2009 to 2010). Library generation was performed with 5' RACE. TCRdb records Illumina Genome Analyzer II as the sequencer. TCRdb applied fastp at Q25 and MiXCR to the public reads, then kept only in-frame beta chains. CDR3 protein duplicates are merged, each entry listing the most common genes and DNA. The table for this sample lists roughly 4,000 distinct CDR3 sequences; less than 50% of them were counted only once. Under 3% of the sample is taken by the ten largest. The sequenced material came from commercial RNA from peripheral blood pooled from many donors. The source of these receptors is a pool of human donors in good health; the sample was commercial RNA pooled from many donors.

This clonotype was counted a few times. The chain has TRBV29-1 and TRBJ1-5, with 9 positions matching TRBD1. V shed 5 bases, J shed 10 bases, and the junction held 9 bases outside the gene matches. This CDR3 is built from 13 residues. CDR1 and CDR2 (germline): SQVTM, ANQGSEA. The CDR3, as DNA: TGCAGCGTTCTCGGACAGGGGCGAGAACCCCAGCATTTT. This codes for CSVLGQGREPQHF. The variable domain in full, completed from reference TRBV29-1 and TRBJ1-5, reads SAVISQKPSRDICQRGTSLTIQCQVDSQVTMMFWYRQQPGQSLTLIATANQGSEATYESGFVIDKFPISRPNLTFSTLTVSNMSPEDSSIYLCSVLGQGREPQHFGDGTRLSIL.

The chain uses TRBV20-1 and TRBJ2-7; 7 bases fit TRBD2. The germline gives CDR1 DFQATT, CDR2 SNEGSKA (reference sequence). The CDR3 length is 12 residues. V gave up 6 bases and J gave up 5 bases; unmatched junction bases: 7. CDR3: CSARDYGHEQYF. The CDR3 DNA reads as TGCAGTGCCCGGGACTATGGCCACGAGCAGTACTTC.

This clonotype is judged large (0.1 to 1%). V usage is TRBV29-1 and J usage is TRBJ2-5; D unclear. Germline CDR1 and CDR2: SQVTM and ANQGSEA. The V and J ends lost 3 bases and 2 bases respectively, with 10 bases between them. The CDR3 runs 13 residues. The DNA for the CDR3 is TGCAGCGTTGACGGCTTGGGGCAAGAGACCCAGTACTTC. Its protein product is CSVDGLGQETQYF.

This clonotype was recorded once. The chain joins TRBV10-3 to TRBJ1-5; 7 bases fit TRBD1. Germline-derived CDR1 and CDR2 are ENHRY and SYGVKD. This CDR3 has 13 amino acids. V trimming: 5 bases; J trimming: 5 bases; junction bases outside the gene matches: 3. This CDR3 is CAISRDSDQPQHF. CDR3 bases: TGTGCCATCAGTAGGGACAGTGATCAGCCCCAGCATTTT.

V gene TRBV28 combines with J gene TRBJ1-1; D ambiguous. Germline CDR1 MDHEN, CDR2 SYDVKM. The length of the CDR3 is 11 residues. V dropped 5 bases and J dropped 7 bases, with 8 bases sitting between them. The CDR3 loop is CASSPTVEAFF. CDR3 nucleotide sequence: TGTGCCAGCAGTCCCACGGTTGAAGCTTTCTTT.

J is TRBJ1-2 and V is TRBV6-2 or TRBV6-3, with D unresolved. CDR1 MNHEY and CDR2 SVGEGT come from the germline V gene. Deletions cut 4 bases from V and 6 bases from J, with 9 bases between. The length of the CDR3 is 12 residues. CDR3 residues: CASSSGYHGYTF. The DNA for the CDR3 is TGTGCCAGCAGTTCGGGGTACCATGGCTACACCTTC.

As to this clonotype: The junction departs from the called germline gene at one end, perhaps through a read error. The chain joins TRBV29-1 to TRBJ2-2, with 9 bases identical to TRBD1. Germline loops: CDR1 SQVTM, CDR2 ANQGSEA. The CDR3 runs 14 residues. The CDR3 here is CSVTGGRNTEELFF. The CDR3 region has the DNA TGCAGCGTAACAGGGGGCCGGAACACCGAGGAGCTGTTTTTT.

This rearrangement joins TRBV4-1 to TRBJ2-7; maybe TRBD2 (6 bases). Looked up from germline, CDR1 is MGHRA and CDR2 is YSYEKL. The CDR3 is made up of 15 amino acids. V was pared by 0 bases and J by 1 base, with 10 bases between. CDR3 residues: CASSQEAGSSYEQYF. CDR3 DNA sequence: TGCGCCAGCAGCCAAGAGGCGGGGAGTTCCTACGAGCAGTACTTC.

The gene calls are TRBV7-2 and TRBJ2-1; the match to TRBD2 covers 7 bases. Germline V gene lookup returns CDR1 SGHTA and CDR2 FQGNSA. The CDR3 runs 14 residues. V lost 4 bases, J lost 7 bases, and 7 bases stayed unmatched. This chain's CDR3 is CASSWGGSRNEQFF. In DNA form, the CDR3 reads TGTGCCAGCAGCTGGGGGGGTAGTCGAAATGAGCAGTTCTTC.